This section outlines one T cell receptor (beta chain) sequence together with its context. The sample originates from a study of blood T cell repertoires in COVID-19. Trimming took off 0 bases at V and 5 bases at J, with 8 bases between the two ends. From germline, CDR1 is LNHNV and CDR2 YYDKDF (reference sequence). The length of the CDR3 is 14 residues. Sequencing used immunoSEQ multiplex PCR; TCRdb keeps in-frame clones, though not all of them. The sample records some 320,000 clones, 70% to 90% being singletons. The chain employs TRBV15 and TRBJ1-5, with no clear D. Sequencing was carried out using peripheral blood. This TCR was recovered from a woman aged 30 to 39 who had recovered from COVID-19. As DNA, the CDR3 is TGTGCCACCAGCAGAGACAAGAGGGATCAGCCCCAGCATTTT. This sequence encodes CATSRDKRDQPQHF.